This T cell receptor beta chain was captured by sequencing in a study of technical replicates of blood from a handful of donors (dated by TCRdb to 2016 to 2017). This clone was seen a single time. The antigen it binds to is not known. Germline is not matched at one junction end, which may reflect a read error. The library was produced with the immunoSEQ multiplex PCR assay. TCRdb holds this immuneACCESS table with in-frame rearrangements only. Some clones are missing; in checked studies, unresolved V genes explain under half, and the rest has no known cause. This sample lists more than 65,000 clones; roughly 92% were detected once. Of the sample, about 0.37% is held by the ten largest clones. Taken from cysteine to phenylalanine, the CDR3 has 17 residues. Solely the CDR3 DNA is kept, with 51 bases framed from the first base. The germline V gene (reference sequence) specifies SEHNR as CDR1 and FQNEAQ as CDR2.

The sequenced material came from T cells isolated from PBMCs. The rearrangement combines TRBV7-9 with TRBJ2-3; TRBD2 is possibly the D segment (6 matching bases). This clonotype originated in a human donor in good health. The CDR3 protein is CASSPPLEGSSTDAQYF. The nucleotide sequence is given as TGTGCCAGCAGCCCCCCCCTGGAGGGCTCTAGCACAGATGCGCAGTATTTT.